A selection of T cell receptor beta chains follows, all from one sample in a study of cytomegalovirus exposure and HLA in healthy donors. Measured with immunoSEQ multiplex PCR; TCRdb has only the in-frame clones, and not every one. The table records about 110,000 clones, more than 65% of them present only once. Specimen: PBMCs. The receptors shown here come from a man under 40 in good health and CMV-seropositive. Both conserved end residues are part of each CDR3. D genes are given only for firm matches. Clone size is not always given. Where it is, it says once, few, many or a class for expanded clones.

d_gene | j_gene | v_gene | abundance | CDR3nt | CDR3aa
TRBD1 | TRBJ2-7 | TRBV9 | - | TGTGCCAGCAGCGAATGGGACAGGGGATACGAGCAGTACTTC | CASSEWDRGYEQYF
- | TRBJ1-1 | TRBV30 | - | TGTGCCTGGAGTGTACGGTTGTCTGAAGCTTTCTTT | CAWSVRLSEAFF
TRBD1 | TRBJ1-2 | TRBV4-3 | - | TGCGCCAGCAGCCAACCGGGACAGCTATATGGCTACACCTTC | CASSQPGQLYGYTF
TRBD2 | TRBJ2-3 | TRBV11-2 | - | TGTGCCAGCAGCCCATGGGAGCGGGGGGGCCGTCGTACGCAGTATTTT | CASSPWERGGRRTQYF
- | TRBJ2-1 | TRBV19 | few | TGTGCCAGTAGTATAGGTAGTCCCTACAATGAGCAGTTCTTC | CASSIGSPYNEQFF
- | TRBJ2-5 | TRBV19 | - | TGTGCCAGTAACCACCAGGGGCAAGAGACCCAGTACTTC | CASNHQGQETQYF
- | TRBJ1-4 | TRBV5-6 | - | TGTGCCAGCAGCTTCGGGGCGGGGAGCGAAAAACTGTTTTTT | CASSFGAGSEKLFF
TRBD1 | TRBJ1-2 | TRBV30 | - | TGTGCCTGGGGGACAGGGGCGGGCTATGGCTACACCTTC | CAWGTGAGYGYTF
- | TRBJ2-7 | TRBV7-2 | few | TGTGCCAGCAGCTTAGTCTCCGTCGGGGTCGATTTCGCCTACGAGCAGTACTTC | CASSLVSVGVDFAYEQYF
TRBD2 | TRBJ2-1 | TRBV9 | - | TGTGCCAGCAGCAGAGGGGGACTAGCCTCCAATGAGCAGTTCTTC | CASSRGGLASNEQFF
- | TRBJ1-2 | TRBV7-2 | - | TGTGCCAGCAGCCAACCCCGGGGAGGTTTCGTACATGGCTACACCTTC | CASSQPRGGFVHGYTF
- | TRBJ2-7 | TRBV9 | - | TGTGCCAGCAGCGTGGGGGGTGCTACCTACGAGCAGTACTTC | CASSVGGATYEQYF
- | TRBJ1-1 | TRBV2 | - | TGTGCCAGCAACTTACAGGGATGGACTGAAGCTTTCTTT | CASNLQGWTEAFF